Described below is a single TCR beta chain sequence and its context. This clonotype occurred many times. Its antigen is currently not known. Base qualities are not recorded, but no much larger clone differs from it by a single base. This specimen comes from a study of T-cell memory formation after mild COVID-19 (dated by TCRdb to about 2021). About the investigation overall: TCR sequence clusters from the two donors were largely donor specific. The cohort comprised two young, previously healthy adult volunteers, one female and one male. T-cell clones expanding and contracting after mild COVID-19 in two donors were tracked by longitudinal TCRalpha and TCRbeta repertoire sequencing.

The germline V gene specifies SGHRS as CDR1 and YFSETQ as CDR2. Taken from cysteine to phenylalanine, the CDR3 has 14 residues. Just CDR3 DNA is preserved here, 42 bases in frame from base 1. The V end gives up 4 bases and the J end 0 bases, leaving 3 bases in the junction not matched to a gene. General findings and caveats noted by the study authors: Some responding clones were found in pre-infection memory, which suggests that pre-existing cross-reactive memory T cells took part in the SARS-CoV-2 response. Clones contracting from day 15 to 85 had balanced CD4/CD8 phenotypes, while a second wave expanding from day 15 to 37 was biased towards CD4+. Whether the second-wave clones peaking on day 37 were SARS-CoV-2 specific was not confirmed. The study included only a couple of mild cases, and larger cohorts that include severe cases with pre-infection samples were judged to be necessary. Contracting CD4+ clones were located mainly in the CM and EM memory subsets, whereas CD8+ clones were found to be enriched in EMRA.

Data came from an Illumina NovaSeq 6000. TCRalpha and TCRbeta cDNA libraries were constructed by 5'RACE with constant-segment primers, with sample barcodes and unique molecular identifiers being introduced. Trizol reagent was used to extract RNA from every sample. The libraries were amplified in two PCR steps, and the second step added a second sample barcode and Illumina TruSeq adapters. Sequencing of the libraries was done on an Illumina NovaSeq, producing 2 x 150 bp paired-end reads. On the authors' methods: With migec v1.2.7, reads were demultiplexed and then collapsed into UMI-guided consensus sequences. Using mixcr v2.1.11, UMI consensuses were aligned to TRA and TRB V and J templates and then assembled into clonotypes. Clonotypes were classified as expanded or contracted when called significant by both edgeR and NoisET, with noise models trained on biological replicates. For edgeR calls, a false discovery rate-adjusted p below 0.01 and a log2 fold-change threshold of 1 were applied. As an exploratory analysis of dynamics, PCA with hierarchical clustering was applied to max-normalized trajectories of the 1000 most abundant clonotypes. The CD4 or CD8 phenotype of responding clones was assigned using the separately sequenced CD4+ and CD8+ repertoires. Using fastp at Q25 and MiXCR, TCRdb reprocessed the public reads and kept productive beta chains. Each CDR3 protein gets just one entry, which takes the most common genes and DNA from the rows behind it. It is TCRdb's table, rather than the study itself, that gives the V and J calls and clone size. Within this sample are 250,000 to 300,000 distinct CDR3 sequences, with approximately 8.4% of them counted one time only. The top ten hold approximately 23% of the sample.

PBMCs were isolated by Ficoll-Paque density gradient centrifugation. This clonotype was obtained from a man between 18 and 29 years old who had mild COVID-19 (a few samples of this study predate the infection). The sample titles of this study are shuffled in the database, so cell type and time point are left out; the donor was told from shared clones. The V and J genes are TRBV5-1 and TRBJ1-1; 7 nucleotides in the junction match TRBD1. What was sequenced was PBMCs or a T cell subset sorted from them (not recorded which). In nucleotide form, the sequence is TGCGCCAGCAGCGTGGGACAGCTGAACACTGAAGCTTTCTTT. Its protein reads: CASSVGQLNTEAFF.